This entry lists 19 T cell receptor beta chains sequenced from one sample in a study of blood T cell repertoires in COVID-19. Libraries were prepared by immunoSEQ multiplex PCR; TCRdb keeps only in-frame clonotypes and omits some of them. The sample comprises roughly 230,000 clones, 83% of which are singletons, and around 7.2% rests with the top ten. The source material was peripheral blood. All receptors derive from a woman in her fifties or sixties with acute or convalescent COVID-19.

V and J are TRBV4-1 and TRBJ1-4; D is perhaps TRBD1 (5 bases). Germline loops: CDR1 MGHRA, CDR2 YSYEKL. The CDR3 loop spans 13 amino acids. V dropped 6 bases and J dropped 6 bases, with 11 bases sitting between them. The CDR3: CASRRTGDEKLFF. The CDR3 region has the DNA TGCGCCAGCAGAAGGACGGGGGATGAAAAACTGTTTTTT.

The V call is TRBV21-1, the J call TRBJ2-1; the D call of TRBD2 is as the table states it, not checked on the DNA. TRBV21-1 is shown as a pseudogene. The CDR3 consists of 18 residues. The DNA for the CDR3 is TGTGCCCGCCGGCCTGGACTAGCGGGAACCCCACACCCCAATGAGCAGTTCTTC. This sequence encodes CARRPGLAGTPHPNEQFF.

This sequence joins TRBV2 and TRBJ2-6; 7 positions agree with TRBD1. The CDR3 is 15 residues long. V shed 5 bases, J shed 0 bases, and the junction held 1 base outside the gene matches. Germline V gives CDR1 SNHLY, CDR2 FYNNEI. The CDR3 region has the DNA TGTGCCAGCAGTCCAGGGGGCTCTGGGGCCAACGTCCTGACTTTC. Translating it yields CASSPGGSGANVLTF. Full variable domain (missing parts from reference TRBV2 and TRBJ2-6): EPEVTQTPSHQVTQMGQEVILRCVPISNHLYFYWYRQILGQKVEFLVSFYNNEISEKSEIFDDQFSVERPDGSNFTLKIRSTKLEDSAMYFCASSPGGSGANVLTFGAGSRLTVL.

This clone was seen ten or more times. The gene calls are TRBV19 and TRBJ1-4, with a possible D match to TRBD1 (5 bases). Germline V gene sequence: CDR1 LNHDA, CDR2 SQIVND (reference sequence). The CDR3 loop spans 15 amino acids. V was cut by 5 bases and J by 0 bases, with 10 bases left in between. The CDR3: CASSLGGTTNEKLFF. Here the CDR3 DNA reads TGTGCCAGTAGTCTCGGGGGGACAACTAATGAAAAACTGTTTTTT.

The V call is TRBV5-1, the J call TRBJ2-5; D perhaps matches TRBD2 (5 bases). The CDR3 loop spans 13 amino acids. Trimming removed 3 bases from V and 5 bases from J, with 11 bases in between. The germline V gene encodes CDR1 SGHRS and CDR2 YFSETQ. The chain's CDR3 is CASSSDGLETQYF. For the CDR3, the DNA is TGCGCCAGCAGCTCTGACGGACTGGAGACCCAGTACTTC.

The chain recombines TRBV19 with TRBJ2-5, with D hard to call. The germline V gene encodes CDR1 LNHDA and CDR2 SQIVND (reference sequence). V was pared by 4 bases and J by 5 bases, with 8 bases between. There are 12 residues in the CDR3. The CDR3 region is CASSTPGETQYF. CDR3 in DNA: TGTGCCAGTAGTACCCCGGGTGAGACCCAGTACTTC.

This chain connects TRBV29-1 to TRBJ2-7; TRBD2 matches 10 bases. Germline CDR1 reads SQVTM; CDR2 reads ANQGSEA. The CDR3 runs to 15 residues. V shed 4 bases, J shed 2 bases, and the junction held 8 bases outside the gene matches. This CDR3 reads CSVVNLAGVPYEQYF. In DNA, the CDR3 is TGCAGCGTTGTGAACCTAGCGGGAGTCCCCTACGAGCAGTACTTC.

This clone was seen only a few times. The rearrangement joins TRBV19 to TRBJ1-5; D might be TRBD1 (5 bases). Per germline, CDR1 LNHDA and CDR2 SQIVND (reference sequence). The CDR3 sequence is 13 residues long. V was pared by 9 bases and J by 0 bases, with 9 bases between. DNA for the CDR3: TGTGCCAGCAGGGATTATAGCAATCAGCCCCAGCATTTT. Translation gives CASRDYSNQPQHF.

This rearrangement joins TRBV28 to TRBJ1-1; 9 positions agree with TRBD1. Trimming took 5 bases from V and 3 from J; bases not matched to a gene: 7. The CDR3 covers 15 residues. Germline CDR1 is MDHEN and CDR2 is SYDVKM. The CDR3 loop is CASSTRQGVHTEAFF. Here the CDR3 DNA reads TGTGCCAGCAGTACTCGACAGGGGGTCCACACTGAAGCTTTCTTT.

The chain employs TRBV11-2 and TRBJ1-2; D is unclear. The germline V gene has CDR1 SGHAT and CDR2 FQNNGV. Between the trimmed V and J ends, which lost 3 bases and 4 bases, there was a span of 6 bases. The CDR3 extends over 12 amino acids. CDR3 residues: CASSFSSYGYTF. CDR3 nucleotides: TGTGCCAGCAGCTTCTCCAGCTATGGCTACACCTTC.

This chain joins TRBV18 and TRBJ2-7; 8 bases map to TRBD2. The V gene end was trimmed by 3 bases and the J gene end by 5 bases; junction bases not matched to a gene: 6. The germline V gene has CDR1 KGHSH and CDR2 LQKENI. The CDR3 loop spans 14 amino acids. CDR3: CASSPSSGSNEQYF. The CDR3 DNA reads TGTGCCAGCTCACCCTCCAGCGGGAGTAACGAGCAGTACTTC.

This chain uses TRBV30 with TRBJ2-7; the D gene is possibly TRBD2 (7 bases). V was cut by 2 bases and J by 13 bases, with 18 bases left in between. Germline CDR1 reads GTSNPN; CDR2 reads SVGIG (reference sequence). There are 12 residues in the CDR3. The DNA for the CDR3 is TGTGCCTGGAGTATAGGGGAGGGGGGTTCATACTTC. Translated, it gives CAWSIGEGGSYF.

This clone appeared a single time. The chain recombines TRBV28 with TRBJ2-6; no reliable D call. Germline-derived CDR1 and CDR2 are MDHEN and SYDVKM. Trimming took 6 bases from V and 2 from J, leaving 8 bases between them. The CDR3 runs to 14 residues. The CDR3 DNA sequence: TGTGCCAGCAGCCCTCTTGCTGGGGCCAACGTCCTGACTTTC. Translating it yields CASSPLAGANVLTF. Full variable domain (outside the CDR3, taken from reference TRBV28 and TRBJ2-6): DVKVTQSSRYLVKRTGEKVFLECVQDMDHENMFWYRQDPGLGLRLIYFSYDVKMKEKGDIPEGYSVSREKKERFSLILESASTNQTSMYLCASSPLAGANVLTFGAGSRLTVL.

The V and J genes are TRBV6-5 and TRBJ2-6; weak D call: TRBD1 (6 bases). Germline V gives CDR1 MNHEY, CDR2 SVGAGI. Trimming removed 5 bases from V and 0 bases from J, with 8 bases in between. CDR3 length equals 15 residues. The CDR3 sequence: CASSPQGSGANVLTF. The DNA for the CDR3 is TGTGCCAGCAGTCCACAGGGCTCTGGGGCCAACGTCCTGACTTTC.

This rearrangement joins TRBV3-1 (or the pseudogene TRBV3-2) to TRBJ2-7; D possibly corresponds to TRBD1 (6 bases). V was shortened by 0 bases and J by 6 bases, with 15 bases between the two germline ends. Germline assignment: CDR1 LGHDT and CDR2 YNNKEL (reference sequence). This CDR3 contains 15 residues. The CDR3 DNA is TGTGCCAGCAGCCAAGATTTTGGGACACAAGGCGAGCAGTACTTC. It codes for CASSQDFGTQGEQYF.

The chain uses TRBV19 and TRBJ2-5; the match to TRBD2 covers 9 bases. The germline V gene has CDR1 LNHDA and CDR2 SQIVND (reference sequence). CDR3 length: 16 residues. With V trimmed by 6 bases and J by 6 bases, 14 bases remained unmatched. The CDR3 reads CASSSMSSGSPKTQYF. The CDR3 coding sequence is TGTGCCAGTAGCTCCATGAGTAGCGGGAGTCCTAAGACCCAGTACTTC.

The chain links TRBV6-1 to TRBJ1-1; 8 bases match TRBD1. Germline CDR1 MNHNS, CDR2 SASEGT. V shed 4 bases and J 7 bases; nucleotides not matched to a gene: 20. There are 18 residues in the CDR3. CDR3: CASSAGTGELYPGFEAFF. Written as DNA, the CDR3 is TGTGCCAGCAGTGCCGGGACAGGCGAACTTTACCCCGGATTTGAAGCTTTCTTT.

V usage is TRBV6-5 and J usage is TRBJ1-1; the match to TRBD1 covers 8 bases. This CDR3 is 14 amino acids long. Germline lookup yields CDR1 MNHEY and CDR2 SVGAGI. J was trimmed by 1 base and V by 7 bases; bases with no gene match: 5. CDR3 region: CASKSTGENTEAFF. In nucleotides, the CDR3 is TGTGCCAGCAAATCGACAGGGGAGAACACTGAAGCTTTCTTT.

The chain couples TRBV7-2 to TRBJ1-4; no firm D call. Trimming shortened V by 1 base and J by 4 bases, and 10 bases separated the two germline ends. The CDR3 sequence is 15 residues long. CDR1 is SGHTA, CDR2 FQGNSA, per germline. CDR3 protein: CASSLGGRHNEKLFF. The CDR3 DNA is TGTGCCAGCAGCTTAGGTGGCAGACATAATGAAAAACTGTTTTTT.